The T cell receptor (beta chain) under discussion was sequenced for a study of blood T cell repertoires in COVID-19. Germline V gene data show CDR1 as KGHSH and CDR2 as LQKENI. V lost 1 base and J 2 bases, leaving 11 bases between the germline ends. The CDR3 loop spans 16 amino acids. The protocol was immunoSEQ multiplex PCR, while the TCRdb copy is restricted to in-frame clones and leaves out a portion. Among roughly 91,000 clones listed, roughly 80% were seen once. The sample consisted of peripheral blood. The receptor comes from a man in his 70s with acute or convalescent COVID-19. This chain links TRBV18 with TRBJ2-2; weak D call: TRBD1 (5 bases). Written as DNA, the CDR3 is TGTGCCAGCTCACCACGACAGCCACACAACACCGGGGAGCTGTTTTTT. It yields the protein CASSPRQPHNTGELFF.